These T cell receptor beta chains were read from a single sample in a study of graft-versus-host responses after intestinal transplantation. The table came from immunoSEQ multiplex PCR; TCRdb's copy has only in-frame clones and leaves some out. The table records approximately 94,000 clones, roughly nine tenths of them present only once. Antigens for these TCRs are unknown. Material: unstimulated CD4+ T cells sorted from spleen or lymph node cells, obtained before transplant. The source of these receptors is a human donor who was the organ donor for an intestinal transplant. Both conserved end residues are part of each CDR3. Clone sizes are given selectively: once, few, many, or a class where the clone is expanded.

size,J,V,CDR3
.,TRBJ2-6,TRBV7-3,CASSLGAPGANVLTF
.,TRBJ2-7,TRBV6-1,CASSFSTGEQYF
.,TRBJ2-7,TRBV30,CAWSPFAGIRSGSSYEQYF
.,TRBJ2-5,TRBV6-6,CASSYRVVASETQYF
.,TRBJ1-2,TRBV28,CASSFGDRDYGYTF
.,TRBJ1-5,TRBV5-4,CASSLDWNQPQHF
.,TRBJ1-2,TRBV5-5,CASSLELMGNYGYTF
.,TRBJ1-5,TRBV4-1,CASSRGQGYNQPQHF
.,TRBJ1-2,TRBV27,CASSLSRDNYGYTF
.,TRBJ1-5,TRBV6-6,CASSPGERVSNQPQHF
.,TRBJ2-7,TRBV4-1,CASSQAQGATYEQYF
.,TRBJ2-5,TRBV5-1,CASSGQGAQETQYF
.,TRBJ2-1,TRBV7-3,CASSLRYSGNEQFF
.,TRBJ1-1,TRBV6-5,CASIQPGNTEAFF
.,TRBJ2-5,TRBV5-1,CASSEGQGGETQYF
.,TRBJ1-1,TRBV5-6,CASSIGQGQAFF
few,TRBJ1-2,TRBV6-5,CPMGGGPLYGYTF
.,TRBJ2-1,TRBV28,CASSRAGTGREQFF
.,TRBJ1-6,TRBV10-3,CATAQGSSYNSPLHF
.,TRBJ2-7,TRBV19,CASSTPSGAKYEQYF
.,TRBJ2-7,TRBV9,CASSVGGGGALQQYF
.,TRBJ2-4,TRBV6-1,CASRGTTKNIQYF
.,TRBJ1-1,TRBV4-1,CASSQPGQGRIEAFF
.,TRBJ2-3,TRBV4-1,CASSQDIRLAVTDTQYF
.,TRBJ1-2,TRBV7-9,CASSPEGTYGYTF
.,TRBJ2-3,TRBV5-1,CASSRLVAGGGDTQYF
.,TRBJ1-2,TRBV12-5,CASGYQPSALRTGSNYGYTF
few,TRBJ1-4,TRBV11-2,CASSPRGGGEKLFF
.,TRBJ2-5,TRBV7-3,CASSPLQGREETQYF
.,TRBJ2-1,TRBV6-5,CASRVTGTGSFFF
.,TRBJ1-1,TRBV5-1,CASSVRDRGMNTEAFF
.,TRBJ2-2,TRBV19,CASSTPLPGRGAGELFF
.,TRBJ1-6,TRBV5-1,CASSLFFGGYNSPLHF
.,TRBJ2-3,TRBV27,CASSFIAGAFTDTQYF
.,TRBJ2-7,TRBV5-3,CARSFHGTSGGYEQYF
.,TRBJ2-2,TRBV10-1,CASSPEVLNTGELFF
.,TRBJ2-3,TRBV6-1,CASSEGGASTDTQYF
.,TRBJ2-3,TRBV6-6,CASSSLPEVVTQYF
few,TRBJ1-2,TRBV5-6,CASSLALQNYGYTF
once,TRBJ2-1,TRBV30,CAWTRVWGLVNSLNEQFF
.,TRBJ1-5,TRBV4-2,CASSQDPGGGGQPQHF
.,TRBJ1-5,TRBV7-8,CASSFSARREGNQPQHF
.,TRBJ2-7,TRBV4-2,CASSQDLLAGAYEQYF
.,TRBJ1-1,TRBV10-2,CASSAWDRGSAFF
.,TRBJ1-1,TRBV5-8,CASSLMLGQTNTEAFF
.,TRBJ2-2,TRBV5-4,CASSHPGTPLELFF
.,TRBJ2-2,TRBV5-1,CASSLDVTNTGELFF
.,TRBJ1-4,TRBV28,CASTYRGRSEKLFF
.,TRBJ2-2,TRBV7-8,CASSLFEDSGATGELFF
.,TRBJ1-2,TRBV14,CASSQGTYGYTF
.,TRBJ1-5,TRBV5-1,CASSLFSGSNQPQHF
.,TRBJ2-1,TRBV15,CATRDGGASYNEQFF
.,TRBJ1-2,TRBV23-1,CASSQGALRQGEGRYTF
.,TRBJ1-1,TRBV27,CASTPGWGTEAFF
.,TRBJ2-1,TRBV9,CASSLPRGRAYNEQFF
.,TRBJ2-5,TRBV7-2,CASSSVLQGVEETQYF
.,TRBJ1-5,TRBV7-8,CASSPGPSSNQPQHF